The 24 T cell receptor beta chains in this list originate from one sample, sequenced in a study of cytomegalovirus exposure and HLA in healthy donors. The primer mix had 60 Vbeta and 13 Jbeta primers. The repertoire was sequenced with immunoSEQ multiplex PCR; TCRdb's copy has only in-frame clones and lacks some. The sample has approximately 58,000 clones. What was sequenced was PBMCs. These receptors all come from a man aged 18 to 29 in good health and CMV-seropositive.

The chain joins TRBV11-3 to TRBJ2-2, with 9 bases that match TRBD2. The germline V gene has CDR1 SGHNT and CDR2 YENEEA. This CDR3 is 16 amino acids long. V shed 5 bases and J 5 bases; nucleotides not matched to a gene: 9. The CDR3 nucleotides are TGTGCCAGCAGCCATAGCGGGAGTGTCTTGACCGGGGAGCTGTTTTTT. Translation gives CASSHSGSVLTGELFF.

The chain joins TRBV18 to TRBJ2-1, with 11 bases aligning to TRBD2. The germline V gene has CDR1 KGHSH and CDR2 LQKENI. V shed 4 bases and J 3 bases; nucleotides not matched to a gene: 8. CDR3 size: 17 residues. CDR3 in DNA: TGTGCCAGCTCACAAGAACGACTAGCGGGGAGCTACAATGAGCAGTTCTTC. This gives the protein CASSQERLAGSYNEQFF.

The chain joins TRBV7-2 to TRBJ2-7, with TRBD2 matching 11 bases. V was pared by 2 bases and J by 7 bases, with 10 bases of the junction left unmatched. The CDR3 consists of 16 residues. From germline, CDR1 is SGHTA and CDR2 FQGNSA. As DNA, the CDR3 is TGTGCCAGCAGCTTACGCCGGACTAGCGGGCGAATGGAGCAGTACTTC. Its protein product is CASSLRRTSGRMEQYF.

The CDR3 here is CSGARLAGIGSYNEQFF. CDR3 DNA sequence: TGCAGCGGAGCTCGACTAGCGGGTATAGGCTCCTACAATGAGCAGTTCTTC. The genes are TRBV29-1 and TRBJ2-1; 10 bases agree with TRBD2. CDR1 is SQVTM and CDR2 is ANQGSEA in the germline V gene. V trimming: 7 bases; J trimming: 0 bases; junction bases outside the gene matches: 12. This CDR3 has 17 amino acids.

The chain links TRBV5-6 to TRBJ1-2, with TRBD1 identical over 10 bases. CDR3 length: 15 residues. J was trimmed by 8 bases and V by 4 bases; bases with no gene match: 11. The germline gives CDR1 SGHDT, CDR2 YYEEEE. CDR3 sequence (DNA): TGTGCCAGCAGCCCTCGGGACAGGGGAGGACGCGGCTACACCTTC. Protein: CASSPRDRGGRGYTF.

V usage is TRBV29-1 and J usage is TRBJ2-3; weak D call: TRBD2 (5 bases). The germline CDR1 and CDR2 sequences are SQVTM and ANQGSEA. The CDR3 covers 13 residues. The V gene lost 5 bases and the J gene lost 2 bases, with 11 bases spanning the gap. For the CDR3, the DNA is TGCAGCGTTCAAGGACTCCTCACAGATACGCAGTATTTT. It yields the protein CSVQGLLTDTQYF.

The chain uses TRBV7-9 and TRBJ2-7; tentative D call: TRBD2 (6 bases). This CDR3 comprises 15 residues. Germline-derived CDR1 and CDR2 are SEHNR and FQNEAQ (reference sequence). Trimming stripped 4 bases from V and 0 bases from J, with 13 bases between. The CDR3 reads CASSSSRDSSYEQYF. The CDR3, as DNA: TGTGCCAGCAGCTCAAGCCGGGACTCCTCCTACGAGCAGTACTTC.

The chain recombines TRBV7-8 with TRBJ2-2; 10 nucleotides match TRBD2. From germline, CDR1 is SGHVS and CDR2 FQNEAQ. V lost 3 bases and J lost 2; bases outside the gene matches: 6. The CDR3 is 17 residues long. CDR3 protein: CASSFITSGTNTGELFF. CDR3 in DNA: TGTGCCAGCAGCTTCATTACTAGCGGGACAAACACCGGGGAGCTGTTTTTT.

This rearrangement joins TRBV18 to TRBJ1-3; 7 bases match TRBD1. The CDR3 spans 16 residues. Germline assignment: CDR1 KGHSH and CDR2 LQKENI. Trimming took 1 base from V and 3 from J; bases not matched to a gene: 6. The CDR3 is CASSPLLRGLGNTIYF. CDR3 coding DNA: TGTGCCAGCTCACCACTCCTTAGGGGGCTTGGAAACACCATATATTTT.

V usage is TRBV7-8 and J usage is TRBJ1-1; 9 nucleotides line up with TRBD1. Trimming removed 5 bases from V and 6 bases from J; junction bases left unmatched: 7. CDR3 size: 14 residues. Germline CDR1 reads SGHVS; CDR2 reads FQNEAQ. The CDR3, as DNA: TGTGCCAGCAGCCGGTCGACAGGGGGGGCTGAAGCTTTCTTT. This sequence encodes CASSRSTGGAEAFF.

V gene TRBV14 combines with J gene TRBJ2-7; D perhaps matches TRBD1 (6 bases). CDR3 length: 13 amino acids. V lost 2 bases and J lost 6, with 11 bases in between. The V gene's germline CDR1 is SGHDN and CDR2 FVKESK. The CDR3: CASSQFSGVEQYF. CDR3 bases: TGTGCCAGCAGCCAATTTTCAGGGGTCGAGCAGTACTTC.

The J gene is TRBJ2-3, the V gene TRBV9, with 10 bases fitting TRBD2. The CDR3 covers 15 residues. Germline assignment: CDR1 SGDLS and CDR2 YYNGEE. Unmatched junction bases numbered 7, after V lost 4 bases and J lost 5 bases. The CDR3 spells CASSSGTSDVDTQYF. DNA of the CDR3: TGTGCCAGCAGCTCCGGGACTAGCGATGTAGATACGCAGTATTTT.

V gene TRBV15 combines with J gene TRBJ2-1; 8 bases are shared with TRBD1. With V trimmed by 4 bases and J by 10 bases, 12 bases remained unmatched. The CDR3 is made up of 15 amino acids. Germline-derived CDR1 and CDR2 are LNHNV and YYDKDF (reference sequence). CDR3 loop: CATSKGQGQVREQFF. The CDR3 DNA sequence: TGTGCCACCAGCAAAGGACAGGGCCAGGTAAGGGAGCAGTTCTTC. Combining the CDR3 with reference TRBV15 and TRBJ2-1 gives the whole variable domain DAMVIQNPRYQVTQFGKPVTLSCSQTLNHNVMYWYQQKSSQAPKLLFHYYDKDFNNEADTPDNFQSRRPNTSFCFLDIRSPGLGDTAMYLCATSKGQGQVREQFFGPGTRLTVL.

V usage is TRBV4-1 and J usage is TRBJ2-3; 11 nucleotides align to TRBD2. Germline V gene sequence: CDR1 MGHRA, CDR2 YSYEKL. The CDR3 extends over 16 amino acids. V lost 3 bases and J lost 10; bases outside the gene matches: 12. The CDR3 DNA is TGCGCCAGCAGCCATAGGGAATTAGCGGGAGGGCCGTCGCAGTATTTT. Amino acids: CASSHRELAGGPSQYF.

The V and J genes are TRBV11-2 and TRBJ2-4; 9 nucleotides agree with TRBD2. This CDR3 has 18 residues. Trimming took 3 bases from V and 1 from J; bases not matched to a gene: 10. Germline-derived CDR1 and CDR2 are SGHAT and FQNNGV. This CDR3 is CASSFSVAGAVAKNIQYF. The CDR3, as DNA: TGTGCCAGCAGCTTTTCGGTAGCGGGAGCGGTGGCCAAAAACATTCAGTACTTC.

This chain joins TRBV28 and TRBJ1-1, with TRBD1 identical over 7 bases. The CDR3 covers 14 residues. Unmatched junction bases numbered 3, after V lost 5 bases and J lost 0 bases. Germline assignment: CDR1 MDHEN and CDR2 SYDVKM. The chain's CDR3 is CASSQGQLNTEAFF. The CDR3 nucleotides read TGTGCCAGCAGTCAGGGACAGCTGAACACTGAAGCTTTCTTT.

The CDR3 nucleotides read TGTGCCATCAGTGAGTCCGGGACAGGGGGCACTGGAAACACCATATATTTT. Amino acid sequence: CAISESGTGGTGNTIYF. The chain employs TRBV10-3 and TRBJ1-3, with 12 nucleotides matching TRBD1. The CDR3 length is 17 residues. Germline CDR1 is ENHRY and CDR2 is SYGVKD. Trimming removed 0 bases from V and 2 bases from J; junction bases left unmatched: 2.

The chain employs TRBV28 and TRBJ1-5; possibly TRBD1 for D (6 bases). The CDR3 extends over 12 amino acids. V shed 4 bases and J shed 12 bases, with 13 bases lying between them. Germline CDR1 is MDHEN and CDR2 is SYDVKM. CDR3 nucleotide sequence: TGTGCCAGCAGTTCGACAGGTCGAAACCAGCATTTT. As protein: CASSSTGRNQHF. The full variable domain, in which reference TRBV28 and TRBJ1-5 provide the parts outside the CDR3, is DVKVTQSSRYLVKRTGEKVFLECVQDMDHENMFWYRQDPGLGLRLIYFSYDVKMKEKGDIPEGYSVSREKKERFSLILESASTNQTSMYLCASSSTGRNQHFGDGTRLSIL.

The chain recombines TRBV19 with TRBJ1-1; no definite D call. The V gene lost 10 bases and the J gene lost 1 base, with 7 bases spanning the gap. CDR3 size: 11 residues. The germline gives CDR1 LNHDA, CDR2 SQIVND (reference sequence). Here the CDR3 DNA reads TGTGCCATTAGCAGGAACACTGAAGCTTTCTTT. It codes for CAISRNTEAFF.

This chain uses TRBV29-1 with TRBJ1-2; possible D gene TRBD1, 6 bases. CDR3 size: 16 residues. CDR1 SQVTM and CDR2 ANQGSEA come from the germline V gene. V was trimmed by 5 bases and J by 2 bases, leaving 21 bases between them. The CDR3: CSVRDPVWQGNYGYTF. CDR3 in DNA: TGCAGCGTTAGGGACCCCGTGTGGCAGGGGAACTATGGCTACACCTTC.

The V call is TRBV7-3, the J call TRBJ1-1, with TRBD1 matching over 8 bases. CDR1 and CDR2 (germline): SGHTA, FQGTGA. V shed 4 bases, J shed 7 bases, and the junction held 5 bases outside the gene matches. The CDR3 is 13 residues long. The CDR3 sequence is CASSSGQGLEAFF. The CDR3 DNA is TGTGCCAGCAGCTCAGGACAGGGCCTTGAAGCTTTCTTT.

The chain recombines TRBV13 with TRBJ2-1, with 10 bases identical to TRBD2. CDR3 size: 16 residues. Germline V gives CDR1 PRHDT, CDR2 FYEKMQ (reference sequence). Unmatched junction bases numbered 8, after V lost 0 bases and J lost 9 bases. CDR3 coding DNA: TGTGCCAGCAGCTTAGGCGGGGCTAGCGGGAGCTCTGAGCAGTTCTTC. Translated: CASSLGGASGSSEQFF.

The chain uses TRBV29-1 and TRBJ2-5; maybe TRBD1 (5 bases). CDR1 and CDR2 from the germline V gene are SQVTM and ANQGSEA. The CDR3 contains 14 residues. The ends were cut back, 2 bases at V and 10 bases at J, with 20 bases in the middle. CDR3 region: CSVELQTPLGDQYF. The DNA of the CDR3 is TGCAGCGTTGAACTCCAGACCCCCCTAGGGGACCAGTACTTC.

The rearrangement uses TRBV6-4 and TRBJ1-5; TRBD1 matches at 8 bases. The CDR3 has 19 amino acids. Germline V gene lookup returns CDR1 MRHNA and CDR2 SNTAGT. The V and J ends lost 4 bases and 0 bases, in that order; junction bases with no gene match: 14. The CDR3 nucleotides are TGTGCCAGCAGTGTTCACCGGGACAGGCTAAAGTATAGCAATCAGCCCCAGCATTTT. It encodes CASSVHRDRLKYSNQPQHF.